What follows describes a single T cell receptor (beta chain). Its antigen remains unidentified. V trimming: 3 bases; J trimming: 2 bases; junction bases outside the gene matches: 3. This CDR3 contains 14 residues. The germline CDR1 and CDR2 sequences are GTSNPN and SVGIG (reference sequence). The sample comes from a study of cytomegalovirus exposure and HLA in healthy donors. General study findings and limits: Despite most TCR sequences being rare, some public TCRs occurred in many donors. Most of the CMV-associated TCR beta chains (in a later analysis) appeared to be HLA-restricted. As confirmed in vitro, a few CMV-associated chains were specific for CMV antigens. Cytomegalovirus-associated status was assigned to roughly 160 TCR beta chains.

The PCR had 60 Vbeta and 13 Jbeta primers. Only in-frame clones appear in the TCRdb table, and some are missing; sequencing was by immunoSEQ multiplex PCR. The sample lists about 130,000 clones, about 15% occurring once. The receptor comes from a female donor in good health and CMV-seropositive. Sequencing used PBMCs. The chain links TRBV30 to TRBJ2-7, with 11 bases matching TRBD2. The DNA of the CDR3 is TGTGCCTGGAGCCCGGGACTAGCGGCCTACGAGCAGTACTTC. As protein: CAWSPGLAAYEQYF.